One sample yielded the 16 T cell receptor beta chains listed below, sequenced in a study of blood T cells in healthy people across ages (dated by TCRdb to about 2015). Library preparation used 5' RACE. The listed sequencing device is Illumina HiSeq 2500. A second PCR of roughly 6 to 12 cycles was run with a J-beta primer mix and a sample-barcoded 5' primer. In TCRdb, the public reads were trimmed at Q25 with fastp and aligned with MiXCR, with productive beta chains retained. Entries are consolidated by CDR3 protein sequence, retaining the most common genes and DNA. This sample has roughly 570,000 distinct CDR3 sequences in its table, and 27% of those were observed once. The ten largest clones take up approximately 17% of the sample. Sequenced sample: blood. The receptors were sampled from a woman between 65 and 79 years old in good health.

This clonotype has a handful of counts. This rearrangement joins TRBV15 to TRBJ1-2, with 9 bases lining up with TRBD1. V was clipped by 4 bases and J by 4 bases; unmatched bases: 7. The CDR3 covers 15 residues. Germline V gene lookup returns CDR1 LNHNV and CDR2 YYDKDF (reference sequence). The CDR3 DNA reads TGTGCCACCAGCATAACGGGACAGGGCTCCTATGGCTACACCTTC. This sequence encodes CATSITGQGSYGYTF. The full variable domain, its missing parts supplied by reference TRBV15 and TRBJ1-2, is DAMVIQNPRYQVTQFGKPVTLSCSQTLNHNVMYWYQQKSSQAPKLLFHYYDKDFNNEADTPDNFQSRRPNTSFCFLDIRSPGLGDTAMYLCATSITGQGSYGYTFGSGTRLTVV.

The chain employs TRBV6-2 or TRBV6-3 and TRBJ2-5; D uncertain. This CDR3 has 12 residues. Germline CDR1 reads MNHEY; CDR2 reads SVGEGT. Trimming cost V 2 bases and J 6 bases, with 7 bases left between them. CDR3 amino acids: CASSYNAKTQYF. The CDR3 nucleotides are TGTGCCAGCAGTTACAATGCGAAGACCCAGTACTTC.

V and J are TRBV6-6 and TRBJ1-1, with 8 nucleotides matching TRBD1. Per the germline V gene, CDR1 is MNHNY and CDR2 is SVGAGI (reference sequence). The CDR3 extends over 16 amino acids. Trimming removed 2 bases from V and 4 bases from J; junction bases left unmatched: 9. The CDR3 reads CASSYPGQVQGTEAFF. DNA of the CDR3: TGTGCCAGCAGTTACCCGGGACAGGTACAGGGCACTGAAGCTTTCTTT.

This clonotype has a handful of counts. The chain recombines TRBV30 with TRBJ1-4, with D hard to call. Germline V gene sequence: CDR1 GTSNPN, CDR2 SVGIG (reference sequence). The CDR3 extends over 16 amino acids. The V end lost 0 bases, the J end lost 11 bases, and 22 bases lay between the germline ends. The CDR3 DNA reads as TGTGCCTGGAGTGTACTAGATTGGGAGCAGGAGGCCAAACTGTTTTTT. Translating gives CAWSVLDWEQEAKLFF.

This chain connects TRBV20-1 to TRBJ1-4; a weak D match, TRBD1 (6 bases). V was cut by 6 bases and J by 5 bases, with 16 bases left in between. Germline CDR1 reads DFQATT; CDR2 reads SNEGSKA (reference sequence). This CDR3 spans 14 amino acids. The CDR3 bases are TGCAGTGCACCTCACCAGGGGAAGAATGAAAAACTGTTTTTT. Protein product: CSAPHQGKNEKLFF.

This chain joins TRBV20-1 and TRBJ2-7; no clear D. V lost 8 bases and J lost 1, with 12 bases in between. The germline gives CDR1 DFQATT, CDR2 SNEGSKA (reference sequence). The CDR3 consists of 12 residues. The CDR3 DNA reads as TGCAGTTATCCGACTGGATCCTACGAGCAGTACTTC. Protein sequence: CSYPTGSYEQYF.

The chain has TRBV20-1 and TRBJ1-2; possibly TRBD1 for D (5 bases). CDR3 length equals 13 residues. CDR1 and CDR2 (germline): DFQATT, SNEGSKA (reference sequence). Trimming pared 3 bases from V and 4 bases from J, leaving 12 bases between. The CDR3 reads CSASNRRGYGYTF. Here the CDR3 DNA reads TGCAGTGCTAGTAACAGGCGGGGCTATGGCTACACCTTC.

The sample holds a few counts of this clonotype. V usage is TRBV14 and J usage is TRBJ2-1; D ambiguous. This CDR3 contains 14 residues. Trimming stripped 0 bases from V and 6 bases from J, with 9 bases between. The germline V gene has CDR1 SGHDN and CDR2 FVKESK. The CDR3 bases are TGTGCCAGCAGCCAAGATAATCCGCCCAATGAGCAGTTCTTC. This encodes CASSQDNPPNEQFF.

This clonotype was detected a few times. The chain couples TRBV28 to TRBJ2-7, with 8 bases aligning to TRBD1. The CDR3 runs to 15 residues. V was clipped by 4 bases and J by 0 bases; unmatched bases: 5. Germline-derived CDR1 and CDR2 are MDHEN and SYDVKM. The CDR3 protein is CASSYRDRSSYEQYF. CDR3 bases: TGTGCCAGCAGTTACAGGGACAGGAGCTCCTACGAGCAGTACTTC.

This sequence joins TRBV20-1 and TRBJ2-5; 9 bases line up with TRBD2. This CDR3 has 13 amino acids. Looked up from germline, CDR1 is DFQATT and CDR2 is SNEGSKA (reference sequence). V lost 6 bases and J lost 5; bases outside the gene matches: 7. CDR3 DNA: TGCAGTGCCCGTGCTAGCGGGGTGGAGACCCAGTACTTC. This encodes CSARASGVETQYF.

For the CDR3, the DNA is TGTGCCAGCAGCAGTGGCAGGGCGAACACTGAAGCTTTCTTT. Amino acid sequence: CASSSGRANTEAFF. This chain joins TRBV11-3 and TRBJ1-1, with D tentatively TRBD1 (5 bases). Germline CDR1 reads SGHNT; CDR2 reads YENEEA. Trimming left V 5 bases short and J 1 base short, with 11 bases between. The CDR3 is 14 residues long.

The V and J genes are TRBV30 and TRBJ2-1, with a weak D call TRBD2 (6 bases). The CDR3 has 15 amino acids. V lost 1 base to trimming and J lost 3 bases, with 13 bases between them. Germline assignment: CDR1 GTSNPN and CDR2 SVGIG (reference sequence). The CDR3 spells CAWSGQGLDYNEQFF. The CDR3 DNA reads as TGTGCCTGGAGTGGTCAGGGACTTGACTACAATGAGCAGTTCTTC.

V is TRBV6-1 and J is TRBJ1-2; 8 bases match TRBD1. This CDR3 region has 15 residues. V dropped 3 bases and J dropped 8; count of bases not matched to a gene: 11. The germline V gene has CDR1 MNHNS and CDR2 SASEGT. The CDR3 protein is CASSERQGPTGGYTF. The CDR3 coding sequence is TGTGCCAGCAGTGAGCGACAGGGGCCGACGGGCGGCTACACCTTC.

This clonotype has more than one count but fewer than ten. The chain has TRBV6-1 and TRBJ1-5; no clear D. This CDR3 is 13 amino acids long. Trimming shortened V by 3 bases and J by 4 bases, and 7 bases separated the two germline ends. The germline gives CDR1 MNHNS, CDR2 SASEGT. CDR3 nucleotide sequence: TGTGCCAGCAGTGAGGATTTGAATCAGCCCCAGCATTTT. This translates into CASSEDLNQPQHF.

This clonotype was seen more than once but under ten times. The gene calls are TRBV20-1 and TRBJ2-1; D might be TRBD2 (6 bases). V was shortened by 4 bases and J by 7 bases, with 20 bases between the two germline ends. Germline CDR1 and CDR2: DFQATT and SNEGSKA (reference sequence). The CDR3 totals 15 residues. The CDR3 here is CSAMGSSALGNEQFF. Here the CDR3 DNA reads TGCAGTGCTATGGGTTCTAGCGCCCTGGGGAATGAGCAGTTCTTC.

The chain has TRBV7-8 and TRBJ2-7; D unclear. Germline-derived CDR1 and CDR2 are SGHVS and FQNEAQ. V was shortened by 5 bases and J by 2 bases, with 7 bases between the two germline ends. This CDR3 comprises 12 residues. CDR3 in amino acids: CASSPVPYEQYF. As DNA, the CDR3 is TGTGCCAGCAGCCCAGTGCCCTACGAGCAGTACTTC.